Listed here are 9 T cell receptor beta chains from one sample, sequenced in a study of a mutant IDH1 vaccine in newly diagnosed glioma. Time point noted: week 23, last vaccination. Each vaccine dose was 300 ug of mutant IDH1 20-mer peptide, with topical imiquimod. TCRdb's table, derived via immunoSEQ multiplex PCR, lists solely in-frame clones and lacks some. Of some 30,000 clones in the sample, around 87% were seen once. These receptors' targets are unknown. The input for sequencing was PBMCs, taken from a glioma patient whose treatment included an IDH1 peptide vaccine. The receptors here all came from a man aged 35 to 55 with glioma.

The chain carries TRBV5-1 and TRBJ2-5; 8 nucleotides agree with TRBD1. Germline lookup yields CDR1 SGHRS and CDR2 YFSETQ. With V trimmed by 4 bases and J by 4 bases, 12 bases remained unmatched. The CDR3 loop spans 16 amino acids. This CDR3 reads CASSATGGTLGETQYF. Here the CDR3 DNA reads TGCGCCAGCAGCGCTACAGGGGGGACCCTCGGAGAGACCCAGTACTTC.

The chain couples TRBV28 to TRBJ2-3, with D possibly TRBD2 on 5 matching bases. The CDR3 is 14 residues long. V was cut by 3 bases and J by 6 bases, with 13 bases left in between. CDR1 and CDR2 (germline): MDHEN, SYDVKM. The CDR3 is CASSLRDLRDTQYF. Written as DNA, the CDR3 is TGTGCCAGCAGTTTGAGGGATCTTAGGGATACGCAGTATTTT.

The chain couples TRBV4-2 to TRBJ2-3; 11 bases fit TRBD2. The CDR3 extends over 16 amino acids. Germline V gives CDR1 LGHNA, CDR2 YNFKEQ. J was trimmed by 4 bases and V by 1 base; bases with no gene match: 4. DNA for the CDR3: TGTGCCAGCAGCCAAGTAGCGGGGGGGCCCTCAGATACGCAGTATTTT. Amino acids: CASSQVAGGPSDTQYF.

The chain is built from TRBV5-1 and TRBJ2-7, with unresolved D. This CDR3 has 15 residues. V dropped 0 bases and J dropped 4 bases, with 14 bases sitting between them. Germline V CDR1 and CDR2: SGHRS, YFSETQ. The CDR3 reads CASSLGPTFQYEQYF. CDR3 DNA: TGCGCCAGCAGCTTGGGACCGACGTTTCAATACGAGCAGTACTTC. Full variable domain (rest looked up from reference TRBV5-1 and TRBJ2-7): KAGVTQTPRYLIKTRGQQVTLSCSPISGHRSVSWYQQTPGQGLQFLFEYFSETQRNKGNFPGRFSGRQFSNSRSEMNVSTLELGDSALYLCASSLGPTFQYEQYFGPGTRLTVT.

This rearrangement joins TRBV30 to TRBJ1-1; D possibly corresponds to TRBD1 (5 bases). The CDR3 runs 14 residues. V lost 2 bases, J lost 5 bases, and 15 bases lay in between. Germline V gives CDR1 GTSNPN, CDR2 SVGIG (reference sequence). CDR3 loop: CAWSRAGWLTEAFF. CDR3 bases: TGTGCCTGGAGTCGGGCAGGGTGGTTGACTGAAGCTTTCTTT.

The J gene is TRBJ1-1, the V gene TRBV5-6; TRBD1 aligns across 9 bases. After removal of 5 bases from V and 0 bases from J, the junction contained 5 bases not matched to a gene. The germline CDR1 and CDR2 sequences are SGHDT and YYEEEE. This CDR3 has 15 residues. The CDR3 bases are TGTGCCAGCAGGGGGACAGGGATCCTGAACACTGAAGCTTTCTTT. It encodes CASRGTGILNTEAFF.

This sequence joins TRBV5-5 and TRBJ1-1; no definite D call. The CDR3 runs 14 residues. V lost 1 base, J lost 0 bases, and 7 bases lay in between. In germline, CDR1 is SGHKS, CDR2 YYEKEE (reference sequence). This chain's CDR3 is CASSLQLLNTEAFF. As DNA, the CDR3 is TGTGCCAGCAGCTTGCAGCTGTTGAACACTGAAGCTTTCTTT. Using reference TRBV5-5 and TRBJ1-1 for the parts outside the CDR3, the full variable domain is DAGVTQSPTHLIKTRGQQVTLRCSPISGHKSVSWYQQVLGQGPQFIFQYYEKEERGRGNFPDRFSARQFPNYSSELNVNALLLGDSALYLCASSLQLLNTEAFFGQGTRLTVV.

Only one count was recorded for this clone. This chain joins TRBV6-5 and TRBJ1-1; D is perhaps TRBD1 (5 bases). Germline values: CDR1 MNHEY, CDR2 SVGAGI. Trimming cost V 0 bases and J 5 bases, with 16 bases left between them. This CDR3 has 16 residues. CDR3 in amino acids: CASSYSTDGHRTEAFF. As DNA, the CDR3 is TGTGCCAGCAGTTACTCGACAGACGGGCATAGGACTGAAGCTTTCTTT.

The chain combines TRBV14 with TRBJ2-7; D might be TRBD2 (7 bases). In germline, CDR1 is SGHDN, CDR2 FVKESK. Trimming removed 4 bases at V and 7 bases at J, with 23 bases between. CDR3 length: 16 amino acids. The CDR3 DNA is TGTGCCAGCAGCCCTTTGGGGGCGGGGGCCGAAGGGGAGCAGTACTTC. It specifies CASSPLGAGAEGEQYF.